This TCR beta chain was retrieved from a study of CD8 T cells in ankylosing spondylitis. This clonotype was picked up a small number of times. Its cognate antigen is unknown. Study findings and constraints: For ankylosing spondylitis blood, a TCR beta motif of several highly homologous variants appeared characteristic. The study looked at matched synovial fluid samples from ankylosing spondylitis patients. Disease-linked clones were reported to be significantly enriched there.

MiXCR, applied by TCRdb to the 5' RACE reads, yields one record per CDR3 protein. The sample shows approximately 240,000 distinct CDR3 sequences, approximately 24% of them seen only once. Germline V gene lookup returns CDR1 DFQATT and CDR2 SNEGSKA (reference sequence). The CDR3 contains 10 residues. V lost 7 bases, J lost 8 bases, and 9 bases lay in between. This sequence was found in a male donor with ankylosing spondylitis or in good health (not recorded which). The sequencing input was blood, either unsorted or a sorted T cell fraction (not recorded which). The chain has TRBV20-1 and TRBJ2-1, with unresolved D. The CDR3 here is CSVDEDEQFF. CDR3 nucleotides: TGCAGTGTGGATGAGGATGAGCAGTTCTTC.